Below, 10 T cell receptor beta chains from the same sample are listed, as sequenced in a study of cytomegalovirus exposure and HLA in healthy donors. The PCR had 60 Vbeta and 13 Jbeta primers. Generated by immunoSEQ multiplex PCR, the TCRdb table keeps only in-frame clones and is missing some. The sample shows some 120,000 clones, over 60% of them seen only once. The specimen sequenced was PBMCs. These receptors came from a man aged 30 to 45 in good health and CMV-seronegative.

The J gene is TRBJ2-1, the V gene TRBV11-3, with D possibly TRBD2 on 6 matching bases. The CDR3 consists of 15 residues. CDR1 SGHNT and CDR2 YENEEA come from the germline V gene. Trimming stripped 4 bases from V and 5 bases from J, with 15 bases between. The CDR3 coding sequence is TGTGCCAGCAGCTCCTCGGGAGCCCCCAACAATGAGCAGTTCTTC. It yields the protein CASSSSGAPNNEQFF. The whole variable domain, remainder taken from reference TRBV11-3 and TRBJ2-1, is EAGVVQSPRYKIIEKKQPVAFWCNPISGHNTLYWYLQNLGQGPELLIRYENEEAVDDSQLPKDRFSAERLKGVDSTLKIQPAELGDSAVYLCASSSSGAPNNEQFFGPGTRLTVL.

In its sample, this clone was seen once. The chain carries TRBV27 and TRBJ2-3; 9 bases agree with TRBD2. Trimming took 5 bases from V and 6 from J; bases not matched to a gene: 15. The CDR3 consists of 17 residues. The germline gives CDR1 MNHEY, CDR2 SMNVEV (reference sequence). CDR3 sequence (DNA): TGTGCCAGCAGTACACAGGGGCCGGGACTAGCCTTGGATACGCAGTATTTT. Protein: CASSTQGPGLALDTQYF.

The V and J genes are TRBV10-2 and TRBJ1-4; 9 bases are shared with TRBD1. V lost 5 bases and J lost 8; bases outside the gene matches: 15. Germline V gene sequence: CDR1 WSHSY, CDR2 SAAADI. The CDR3 consists of 17 residues. The CDR3 DNA sequence: TGCGCCAGCAGTCTGGTCGCCAGGACAGGGGAAGAGGAAAAACTGTTTTTT. As protein: CASSLVARTGEEEKLFF.

Concerning this clone: A read error may produce the germline difference seen at one junction end. The V gene is TRBV30, the J gene TRBJ2-2; tentative D call: TRBD2 (5 bases). The CDR3 has 18 amino acids. Germline-derived CDR1 and CDR2 are GTSNPN and SVGIG (reference sequence). The CDR3 is CAWRTPAASVREHRGAVF. The CDR3 region has the DNA TGTGCCTGGAGAACCCCTGCGGCATCGGTAAGGGAACACCGGGGAGCTGTTTTT.

This chain connects TRBV6-5 to TRBJ1-1; D perhaps matches TRBD1 (5 bases). This CDR3 has 14 amino acids. Germline V CDR1 and CDR2: MNHEY, SVGAGI. With 2 bases removed from V and 4 bases from J, the gap between germline ends came to 11 bases. The DNA of the CDR3 is TGTGCCAGCAGTTACGCGGGGGTTGGCACTGAAGCTTTCTTT. This translates into CASSYAGVGTEAFF.

The chain joins TRBV9 to TRBJ2-3, with 9 nucleotides matching TRBD2. The junction had 9 bases not matched to a gene; V was cut back by 3 bases and J by 4 bases. Germline V lookup: CDR1 SGDLS, CDR2 YYNGEE. This CDR3 region has 16 residues. The DNA for the CDR3 is TGTGCCAGCAGCGGGGCGGGGGGGCGACGAGCAGATACGCAGTATTTT. As protein: CASSGAGGRRADTQYF.

The chain links TRBV29-1 to TRBJ1-1; 8 bases fit TRBD1. CDR1 and CDR2 from the germline V gene are SQVTM and ANQGSEA. This CDR3 has 13 amino acids. The CDR3 region is CTSGGWAGAEAFF. The DNA for the CDR3 is TGCACATCAGGGGGCTGGGCGGGCGCTGAAGCTTTCTTT.

As for this clone: The sample contains more than one DNA sequence encoding this CDR3. This chain uses TRBV2 with TRBJ2-3; TRBD1 agrees at 7 bases. V lost 6 bases, J lost 1 base, and 10 bases stayed unmatched. Looked up from germline, CDR1 is SNHLY and CDR2 is FYNNEI. The length of the CDR3 is 16 residues. CDR3 residues: CASRPPTGPGTDTQYF. CDR3 sequence (DNA): TGTGCCAGCAGGCCTCCGACAGGGCCCGGCACAGATACGCAGTATTTT.

The genes are TRBV6-1 and TRBJ2-7, with TRBD1 identical over 7 bases. The trim removed 4 bases at V and 0 bases at J, leaving 3 bases unmatched. The CDR3 runs to 14 residues. CDR1 MNHNS and CDR2 SASEGT come from the germline V gene. The CDR3 DNA follows: TGTGCCAGCAGTGCCGACAGGGTCTCCTACGAGCAGTACTTC. Translated: CASSADRVSYEQYF.

The chain links TRBV10-1 to TRBJ2-1, with 13 bases lining up with TRBD2. V was pared by 6 bases and J by 6 bases, with 11 bases of the junction left unmatched. Germline V gene sequence: CDR1 WNHNN, CDR2 SYGVQD (reference sequence). The CDR3 contains 17 residues. CDR3 in amino acids: CASRTGTSGTPGNEQFF. The CDR3 DNA is TGCGCCAGCAGGACCGGGACTAGCGGGACCCCAGGCAATGAGCAGTTCTTC.